These T cell receptor beta chains were read from a single sample in a study of T cells after yellow fever vaccination. Each CDR3 protein is one row after TCRdb ran MiXCR on the 5' RACE reads. The repertoire has about 340,000 distinct CDR3 sequences, over 8% of them found once; the top ten carry about a sixth. The starting material was PBMCs, obtained on the day of the first yellow fever vaccination. These receptors were taken from a man younger than 35 who received the YFV17D yellow fever vaccine. CDR3s include the opening cysteine and the closing phenylalanine or tryptophan. A D gene is named only where the DNA matches it firmly. Clone size is shown for a subset of rows, as once, few, many or a class of expanded clone.

d_call	v_call	clone_size	j_call	cdr3_nt	cdr3_aa
NA	TRBV12-3/TRBV12-4	NA	TRBJ2-7	TGTGCCAGCAGTTTTTTTTTTAACGAGCAGTACTTC	CASSFFFNEQYF
TRBD1	TRBV27	NA	TRBJ1-6	TGTGCCAGCAGGCTAGACAGGGCCGGGAATTCACCCCTCCACTTT	CASRLDRAGNSPLHF
NA	TRBV28	few	TRBJ1-3	TGTGCCAGCAGTCGACAGATTCCAGGAGAACCCACCATATATTTT	CASSRQIPGEPTIYF
NA	TRBV4-3	NA	TRBJ1-5	TGCGCCAGCAGCCAGGATGACACCAGCAATCAGCCCCAGCATTTT	CASSQDDTSNQPQHF
NA	TRBV24-1	many	TRBJ2-2	TGTGCCACCAGTGATGCCTCTCCGGGGACCGGGGAGCTGTTTTTT	CATSDASPGTGELFF
NA	TRBV7-9	many	TRBJ1-6	TGTGCCAGCAGCTTAGAACAATATAATTCACCCCTCCACTTT	CASSLEQYNSPLHF
NA	TRBV6-1	NA	TRBJ1-3	TGTGCCAGCACCCAAGCCCCGGGTTACAGGAACATATATTTT	CASTQAPGYRNIYF
TRBD1	TRBV5-6	NA	TRBJ1-1	TGTGCCAGCAGCGCGCGGACAGGAGCGGCTGAAGCTTTCTTT	CASSARTGAAEAFF
NA	TRBV23-1	NA	TRBJ2-5	TGCGCCAGCAGTCAATCGATCGGAGGGGGCACGGAGACCCAGTACTTC	CASSQSIGGGTETQYF
NA	TRBV9	many	TRBJ2-5	TGTGCCAGCAGCGTAGGGGTTAACCAAGAGACCCAGTACTTC	CASSVGVNQETQYF
NA	TRBV3-1	NA	TRBJ1-5	TGTGCCAGCAGCCACGGAGACCGGCCCCAGCATTTT	CASSHGDRPQHF
NA	TRBV6-5	NA	TRBJ2-1	TGTGCCAGCAGTTATTCAGAGTCTCACTCCTACAATGAGCAGTTCTTC	CASSYSESHSYNEQFF
NA	TRBV7-2	many	TRBJ2-5	TGTGCCAGCAGCTTAGTAACCGGGGGAGAGACCCAGTACTTC	CASSLVTGGETQYF
TRBD1	TRBV5-1	NA	TRBJ1-6	TGCGCCAGCAGCTCGTCTTTTTTTAACAGGGGGCGGAATTCACCCCTCCACTTT	CASSSSFFNRGRNSPLHF
NA	TRBV7-4	NA	TRBJ1-5	TGTGCCAGCAGCTTCGACAGGTCGGGGGATCAGCCCCAGCATTTT	CASSFDRSGDQPQHF
NA	TRBV24-1	few	TRBJ2-2	TGTGCCACCAGGGGCCCTAGGTCCGGGGAGCTGTTTTTT	CATRGPRSGELFF
NA	TRBV7-9	NA	TRBJ2-2	TGTGCCAGCAGTCGAGGGGGGCTCAACACCGGGGAGCTGTTTTTT	CASSRGGLNTGELFF
NA	TRBV18	NA	TRBJ1-6	TGTGCCAGCTCACCACTCCGGACAGCTGATTCACCCCTCCACTTT	CASSPLRTADSPLHF
NA	TRBV12-3/TRBV12-4	many	TRBJ2-5	TGTGCCAGCAGTTTTCACCTGGACAGCCAAGAGACCCAGTACTTC	CASSFHLDSQETQYF
NA	TRBV14	many	TRBJ2-1	TGTGCCAGCAGCCAAATAAAGGGGAATGAGCAGTTCTTC	CASSQIKGNEQFF
TRBD2	TRBV4-3	few	TRBJ2-3	TGCGCCAGCCGTCGGACTAGCGGGGGGGCGGGTACGCAGTATTTT	CASRRTSGGAGTQYF
NA	TRBV9	few	TRBJ2-3	TGTGCCAGCAGCGTGTCGACTAGTCGGCGAGATACGCAGTATTTT	CASSVSTSRRDTQYF
NA	TRBV7-2	NA	TRBJ1-2	TGTGCCAGCAGCCCAGGAAGGGAGAACGGCTACACCTTC	CASSPGRENGYTF
TRBD1	TRBV7-2	NA	TRBJ1-1	TGTGCCAGCAGCCAAAGGGGGCGGGGTGAAGTTTTCTTT	CASSQRGRGEVFF
NA	TRBV6-1	many	TRBJ2-3	TGTGCCAGCAGCGCGGTAGGAGATACGCAGTATTTT	CASSAVGDTQYF
TRBD2	TRBV11-2	few	TRBJ2-3	TGTGCCAGCAGACCAGCGGGGCTAGCGAGCGCCGATACGCAGTATTTT	CASRPAGLASADTQYF